The present TCR beta chain was sequenced within a study of identical twins. Study-level findings and limits: Cross-sectional statistical analysis was relied on for the conclusions, without the same donors being followed.

The CDR3 length is 15 residues. Trimming removed 2 bases from V and 8 bases from J; junction bases left unmatched: 6. TCRdb processed the 5' RACE reads anew with MiXCR; each CDR3 protein has one entry. The sample has about 890,000 distinct CDR3 sequences; about 12% are singletons. This clonotype occurred a few times. What it binds is unknown. A further study also used this sample, focusing on yellow fever vaccine responses in identical twins.

The TCR originated in a woman aged 18-29 years in good health. V and J are TRBV12-3 or TRBV12-4 and TRBJ2-1; 10 nucleotides agree with TRBD2. The sequencing input was PBMCs. This chain's CDR3 is CASSLTTGTSDEQFF. CDR3 coding DNA: TGTGCCAGCAGTTTAACTACCGGGACTAGCGATGAGCAGTTCTTC.